This entry lists 17 T cell receptor beta chains sequenced from one sample in a study of OX40 agonist ivuxolimab in advanced cancers. Repertoires were generated with immunoSEQ multiplex PCR, while TCRdb's copy carries only in-frame clones and drops some. This sample has about 110,000 clones, with 90% found just once. The sequences come from CD4+ or CD8+ T cells sorted from blood, collected in a trial of the OX40 agonist ivuxolimab. These receptors were collected from an adult with an advanced solid tumor such as melanoma, head and neck, liver or kidney cancer.

The chain uses TRBV28 and TRBJ1-2; tentative D call: TRBD1 (5 bases). The CDR3 extends over 15 amino acids. Germline V gene sequence: CDR1 MDHEN, CDR2 SYDVKM. V lost 5 bases to trimming and J lost 9 bases, with 22 bases between them. The CDR3 reads CASSGSGSPSYRYTF. The CDR3 bases are TGTGCCAGCAGTGGGTCAGGGTCCCCGTCATATCGCTACACCTTC.

The chain carries TRBV6-5 and TRBJ2-6; D is perhaps TRBD2 (5 bases). Germline lookup yields CDR1 MNHEY and CDR2 SVGAGI. V lost 5 bases and J lost 4, with 9 bases in between. This CDR3 has 14 residues. The CDR3 region has the DNA TGTGCCAGCAGTAGAGCGGTCGGGGCCAACGTCCTGACTTTC. It codes for CASSRAVGANVLTF.

V and J are TRBV2 and TRBJ1-2; TRBD1 is a possible D gene (5 bases). There are 13 residues in the CDR3. Trimming removed 11 bases from V and 4 bases from J, with 17 bases in between. CDR1 is SNHLY and CDR2 is FYNNEI in the germline V gene. CDR3 protein: CASQEGDGYGYTF. CDR3 coding DNA: TGTGCCTCCCAGGAAGGGGACGGCTATGGCTACACCTTC. Supplemented by reference TRBV2 and TRBJ1-2, the full variable domain reads EPEVTQTPSHQVTQMGQEVILRCVPISNHLYFYWYRQILGQKVEFLVSFYNNEISEKSEIFDDQFSVERPDGSNFTLKIRSTKLEDSAMYFCASQEGDGYGYTFGSGTRLTVV.

The chain uses TRBV2 and TRBJ2-7; D uncertain. The CDR3 contains 11 residues. V lost 5 bases and J lost 10, with 12 bases in between. Germline V gene sequence: CDR1 SNHLY, CDR2 FYNNEI. CDR3 residues: CASSYVQDQYF. The CDR3 DNA follows: TGTGCCAGCAGTTACGTCCAGGACCAGTACTTC.

The chain recombines TRBV5-4 with TRBJ2-7; no clear D. CDR1 and CDR2 (germline): SGHNT, YYREEE (reference sequence). The V and J ends lost 0 bases and 4 bases respectively, with 8 bases between them. The CDR3 loop spans 13 amino acids. In nucleotides, the CDR3 is TGTGCCAGCAGCTTGGTAGGGCAGTACGAGCAGTACTTC. This codes for CASSLVGQYEQYF.

V and J are TRBV11-2 and TRBJ2-2; D gene unclear. Trimming took 0 bases from V and 5 from J, leaving 7 bases between them. From germline, CDR1 is SGHAT and CDR2 FQNNGV. The CDR3 covers 14 residues. In DNA form, the CDR3 reads TGTGCCAGCAGCTTAGATGCGAGAACCGGGGAGCTGTTTTTT. Its translation is CASSLDARTGELFF.

In this sample, this clone turned up a few times. The chain combines TRBV4-1 with TRBJ1-2, with no clear D. The V end lost 1 base, the J end lost 0 bases, and 9 bases lay between the germline ends. CDR3 length: 15 amino acids. Per germline, CDR1 MGHRA and CDR2 YSYEKL. CDR3 DNA sequence: TGCGCCAGCAGCCAAGGGACGAGGGCTAACTATGGCTACACCTTC. Amino acids: CASSQGTRANYGYTF.

The chain employs TRBV7-2 and TRBJ2-7, with D perhaps assigned TRBD1 or TRBD2 (7 bases each). The V end was cut by 6 bases, the J end by 4 bases, with 19 bases between. CDR3 length: 15 residues. Germline CDR1 and CDR2: SGHTA and FQGNSA. The CDR3 nucleotides are TGTGCCAGCAGGGGGGGGACAGAGTCGTTTTACGAGCAGTACTTC. Amino acid sequence: CASRGGTESFYEQYF.

The chain couples TRBV10-3 to TRBJ1-2; D is unresolved. Trimming removed 4 bases at V and 8 bases at J, with 14 bases between. Germline-derived CDR1 and CDR2 are ENHRY and SYGVKD. The CDR3 totals 13 residues. This CDR3 is CAISVSGVGGYTF. In DNA, the CDR3 is TGTGCCATCAGTGTTAGCGGGGTTGGGGGCTACACCTTC.

The V and J genes are TRBV15 and TRBJ1-2; D is ambiguous. The CDR3 totals 14 residues. CDR1 is LNHNV, CDR2 YYDKDF, per germline (reference sequence). The germline V and J ends were trimmed by 1 base and 4 bases, with 10 bases remaining between them. The DNA for the CDR3 is TGTGCCACCAGCAGAGCTCCACTAGGCTATGGCTACACCTTC. This translates into CATSRAPLGYGYTF.

This clone has a single count. V and J are TRBV6-5 and TRBJ1-6; TRBD1 is a possible D gene (6 bases). CDR1 is MNHEY and CDR2 is SVGAGI in the germline V gene. V was trimmed by 8 bases and J by 9 bases, leaving 14 bases between them. The CDR3 is made up of 13 amino acids. CDR3 sequence: CASSGARLSPLHF. In DNA form, the CDR3 reads TGTGCCAGCTCGGGGGCGCGTCTTTCACCCCTCCACTTT.

The chain carries TRBV6-5 and TRBJ2-2, with D possibly called TRBD1 or TRBD2 (6 bases each). CDR3 length: 15 amino acids. Trimming removed 3 bases at V and 5 bases at J, with 13 bases between. Germline loops: CDR1 MNHEY, CDR2 SVGAGI. DNA for the CDR3: TGTGCCAGCAGTTATTCCACAGGGAGGACCGGGGAGCTGTTTTTT. Its translation is CASSYSTGRTGELFF.

The chain employs TRBV4-2 and TRBJ2-7; D remains ambiguous. V gave up 0 bases and J gave up 7 bases, with 13 bases separating them. The CDR3 is 14 amino acids. Germline CDR1 is LGHNA and CDR2 is YNFKEQ. CDR3 loop: CASSQDGAVGEQYF. CDR3 DNA: TGTGCCAGCAGCCAAGATGGAGCCGTAGGGGAGCAGTACTTC.

This clone is a singleton in its sample. The chain is built from TRBV2 and TRBJ2-1; weak D call: TRBD1 (6 bases). The germline V gene has CDR1 SNHLY and CDR2 FYNNEI. CDR3 length: 13 residues. Deletions cut 4 bases from V and 7 bases from J, with 11 bases between. The CDR3 DNA is TGTGCCAGCAGTGCCGAGGGGGTGAATGAGCAGTTCTTC. Its translation is CASSAEGVNEQFF.

This chain joins TRBV7-3 and TRBJ2-7, with 7 bases that match TRBD1. The CDR3 has 14 amino acids. V was clipped by 5 bases and J by 6 bases; unmatched bases: 10. CDR1 is SGHTA and CDR2 is FQGTGA in the germline V gene. The CDR3 sequence: CASSQGDRSGEQYF. CDR3 in DNA: TGTGCCAGCAGCCAAGGGGACAGAAGCGGCGAGCAGTACTTC.

The chain carries TRBV28 and TRBJ2-3, with 7 bases fitting TRBD2. The trim removed 2 bases at V and 1 base at J, leaving 3 bases unmatched. Germline V gene lookup returns CDR1 MDHEN and CDR2 SYDVKM. The CDR3 contains 15 residues. CDR3 DNA sequence: TGTGCCAGCAGTTTAGGACTAGGGGGCACAGATACGCAGTATTTT. This codes for CASSLGLGGTDTQYF.

This clone has more than one count but fewer than ten. The chain combines TRBV7-6 with TRBJ2-1; TRBD2 might be the D (7 bases). The length of the CDR3 is 16 residues. Germline CDR1 is SGHVS and CDR2 is FNYEAQ. Trimming cost V 1 base and J 0 bases, with 10 bases left between them. CDR3 coding DNA: TGTGCCAGCAGCTTAGGTGCGGGGGCCTCCTACAATGAGCAGTTCTTC. It encodes CASSLGAGASYNEQFF.